Below are 24 T cell receptor beta chains sequenced from a single sample in a study of T cell changes during pregnancy in multiple sclerosis. Profiled with immunoSEQ multiplex PCR; TCRdb holds only in-frame clones, not every one. Of around 70,000 clones listed, 85% to 95% are singletons. The input for sequencing was peripheral blood, taken before pregnancy. The source of these receptors is a female donor with multiple sclerosis, enrolled in a pregnancy study.

The rearrangement links TRBV6-1 to TRBJ1-4; 7 bases line up with TRBD1. Losses at the gene ends were 6 bases for V and 0 bases for J; bases not matched to a gene: 4. Germline CDR1 MNHNS, CDR2 SASEGT. This CDR3 comprises 15 residues. The CDR3 DNA reads as TGTGCCAGCAGGCGGGACAGTTCAACTAATGAAAAACTGTTTTTT. It translates to CASRRDSSTNEKLFF.

The chain recombines TRBV14 with TRBJ2-7; 7 nucleotides match TRBD1. The germline V gene has CDR1 SGHDN and CDR2 FVKESK. CDR3 length equals 14 residues. The J segment lost 4 bases and the V segment lost 2 bases, leaving 5 bases of the junction unmatched. The CDR3, as DNA: TGTGCCAGCAGCCAAATCCAGGGGGTATACGAGCAGTACTTC. It is translated as CASSQIQGVYEQYF.

The rearrangement links TRBV5-1 to TRBJ2-3; TRBD2 aligns across 9 bases. Looked up from germline, CDR1 is SGHRS and CDR2 is YFSETQ. This CDR3 spans 16 amino acids. The junction had 7 bases not matched to a gene; V was cut back by 3 bases and J by 2 bases. The CDR3 sequence: CASSSTSGYSTDTQYF. CDR3 DNA: TGCGCCAGCAGCTCGACTAGCGGCTATTCCACAGATACGCAGTATTTT. The full variable domain, its missing parts supplied by reference TRBV5-1 and TRBJ2-3, is KAGVTQTPRYLIKTRGQQVTLSCSPISGHRSVSWYQQTPGQGLQFLFEYFSETQRNKGNFPGRFSGRQFSNSRSEMNVSTLELGDSALYLCASSSTSGYSTDTQYFGPGTRLTVL.

The V gene is TRBV19, the J gene TRBJ1-1, with D possibly being TRBD1 (6 bases). Germline values: CDR1 LNHDA, CDR2 SQIVND (reference sequence). This CDR3 spans 14 amino acids. V was shortened by 7 bases and J by 2 bases, with 14 bases between the two germline ends. For the CDR3, the DNA is TGTGCCAGTACTACCACAGGGATCAACACTGAAGCTTTCTTT. Its protein product is CASTTTGINTEAFF. Full variable domain (remainder filled in from reference TRBV19 and TRBJ1-1): DGGITQSPKYLFRKEGQNVTLSCEQNLNHDAMYWYRQDPGQGLRLIYYSQIVNDFQKGDIAEGYSVSREKKESFPLTVTSAQKNPTAFYLCASTTTGINTEAFFGQGTRLTVV.

This clone was detected once. The chain links TRBV15 to TRBJ2-7, with 7 nucleotides matching TRBD2. With V trimmed by 0 bases and J by 0 bases, 2 bases remained unmatched. Germline V gene data show CDR1 as LNHNV and CDR2 as YYDKDF (reference sequence). CDR3 length equals 15 residues. The CDR3 DNA follows: TGTGCCACCAGCAGAGAGTCTAGCGGCTCCTACGAGCAGTACTTC. It yields the protein CATSRESSGSYEQYF.

The chain joins TRBV5-1 to TRBJ1-1; D might be TRBD1 (6 bases). V lost 3 bases, J lost 2 bases, and 11 bases lay in between. The CDR3 contains 14 residues. Germline CDR1 is SGHRS and CDR2 is YFSETQ. CDR3 sequence (DNA): TGCGCCAGCAGCTCCCAGGGGTCAAACACTGAAGCTTTCTTT. It codes for CASSSQGSNTEAFF. The full variable domain, in which reference TRBV5-1 and TRBJ1-1 provide the parts outside the CDR3, is KAGVTQTPRYLIKTRGQQVTLSCSPISGHRSVSWYQQTPGQGLQFLFEYFSETQRNKGNFPGRFSGRQFSNSRSEMNVSTLELGDSALYLCASSSQGSNTEAFFGQGTRLTVV.

Concerning this clone: A junction boundary mismatches the germline segment, possibly from a read error. V usage is TRBV6-6 and J usage is TRBJ2-7, with 7 bases that match TRBD2. The CDR3 totals 14 residues. Germline V gene sequence: CDR1 MNHNY, CDR2 SVGAGI (reference sequence). In DNA form, the CDR3 reads TGTGCCAGCAGTTACGAGACTAGCTCCCACGAGCAGTACTTC. Its protein is CASSYETSSHEQYF.

The chain carries TRBV6-5 and TRBJ2-1, with TRBD2 matching 7 bases. The CDR3 is 14 residues long. V dropped 2 bases and J dropped 9; count of bases not matched to a gene: 7. Germline V gives CDR1 MNHEY, CDR2 SVGAGI. CDR3 in DNA: TGTGCCAGCAGTTACGGGGGAGGGCCGGGTGAGCAGTTCTTC. Its translation: CASSYGGGPGEQFF.

This chain connects TRBV7-3 to TRBJ2-7; 8 bases are a match to TRBD1. Germline assignment: CDR1 SGHTA and CDR2 FQGTGA. The trim removed 4 bases at V and 6 bases at J, leaving 14 bases unmatched. The CDR3 extends over 16 amino acids. In DNA form, the CDR3 reads TGTGCCAGCAGCTCCCGTACCGGGACAGGCCGGGGCGAGCAGTACTTC. This gives the protein CASSSRTGTGRGEQYF.

The gene calls are TRBV18 and TRBJ2-3; a possible D gene is TRBD1 (6 bases). The germline V gene encodes CDR1 KGHSH and CDR2 LQKENI. CDR3 length: 16 amino acids. Trimming removed 0 bases at V and 4 bases at J, with 14 bases between. This CDR3 reads CASSPPPTGSADTQYF. For the CDR3, the DNA is TGTGCCAGCTCACCACCGCCGACAGGTAGCGCAGATACGCAGTATTTT.

This sequence joins TRBV13 and TRBJ2-1, with D possibly being TRBD2 (6 bases). The length of the CDR3 is 15 residues. V was cut by 8 bases and J by 4 bases, with 18 bases left in between. From germline, CDR1 is PRHDT and CDR2 FYEKMQ (reference sequence). The CDR3 DNA is TGTGCCAGCGGGGCGGGACCCTTTCCGTACAATGAGCAGTTCTTC. Translation: CASGAGPFPYNEQFF.

The genes are TRBV29-1 and TRBJ2-7, with 7 bases aligning to TRBD2. The length of the CDR3 is 14 residues. Per germline, CDR1 SQVTM and CDR2 ANQGSEA. After removal of 5 bases from V and 5 bases from J, the junction contained 12 bases not matched to a gene. CDR3 DNA sequence: TGCAGCGTTTCAACGCGCGCTAGCGGTAACGAGCAGTACTTC. Translated: CSVSTRASGNEQYF.

V and J are TRBV9 and TRBJ2-2, with 15 bases lining up with TRBD2. This CDR3 spans 15 amino acids. J gave up 6 bases and V 5 bases, and 2 bases lay outside the gene matches. The germline V gene has CDR1 SGDLS and CDR2 YYNGEE. The CDR3 region has the DNA TGTGCCAGCAGTGGACTAGCGGGAGGGCCCGGGGAGCTGTTTTTT. This translates into CASSGLAGGPGELFF.

In regard to this clone: Different DNA sequences within this sample yield the same CDR3. The V and J genes are TRBV6-1 and TRBJ1-2, with a weak D call TRBD1 (5 bases). Trimming removed 9 bases at V and 7 bases at J, with 15 bases between. Germline V gene data show CDR1 as MNHNS and CDR2 as SASEGT. This CDR3 is built from 12 residues. CDR3 DNA: TGTGCCAGTAGTTTCAGGGTTTCTGGCTACACCTTC. This encodes CASSFRVSGYTF.

The rearrangement links TRBV19 to TRBJ1-2; maybe TRBD1 (5 bases). The V gene lost 10 bases and the J gene lost 8 bases, with 17 bases spanning the gap. The germline gives CDR1 LNHDA, CDR2 SQIVND (reference sequence). There are 12 residues in the CDR3. The CDR3 nucleotides are TGTGCCACTAACCAGGGTCTAGTAGGCTACACCTTC. It encodes CATNQGLVGYTF.

The chain combines TRBV9 with TRBJ2-1; TRBD1 agrees at 11 bases. There are 15 residues in the CDR3. V shed 2 bases, J shed 6 bases, and the junction held 4 bases outside the gene matches. CDR1 is SGDLS, CDR2 YYNGEE, per germline. The chain's CDR3 is CASSVGTGGPNEQFF. CDR3 sequence (DNA): TGTGCCAGCAGCGTGGGGACAGGGGGTCCCAATGAGCAGTTCTTC.

The chain recombines TRBV2 with TRBJ1-2, with 7 nucleotides matching TRBD1. The germline gives CDR1 SNHLY, CDR2 FYNNEI. This CDR3 is 14 amino acids long. V shed 9 bases and J 3 bases; nucleotides not matched to a gene: 10. The CDR3 is CARGGDGQDYGYTF. The CDR3 nucleotides are TGTGCCAGAGGGGGTGATGGACAGGACTATGGCTACACCTTC.

The CDR3: CASSYLGDSGPQHF. CDR3 DNA: TGTGCCAGCAGTTATCTGGGGGACTCAGGGCCCCAGCATTTT. The genes are TRBV6-6 and TRBJ1-5, with TRBD1 as a possible D gene (5 bases). This CDR3 spans 14 amino acids. Germline V gene lookup returns CDR1 MNHNY and CDR2 SVGAGI (reference sequence). V lost 3 bases to trimming and J lost 9 bases, with 15 bases between them.

V usage is TRBV11-2 and J usage is TRBJ2-7, with 11 bases that match TRBD2. V shed 4 bases, J shed 2 bases, and the junction held 13 bases outside the gene matches. The CDR3 has 18 amino acids. Looked up from germline, CDR1 is SGHAT and CDR2 is FQNNGV. This CDR3 is CASSSIRTSGPGAYEQYF. The DNA for the CDR3 is TGTGCCAGCAGCTCAATACGGACTAGCGGGCCAGGGGCCTACGAGCAGTACTTC.

This clone was recorded many times. The chain is built from TRBV6-1 and TRBJ2-5; D might be TRBD1 (6 bases). The germline CDR1 and CDR2 sequences are MNHNS and SASEGT. V lost 1 base to trimming and J lost 7 bases, with 19 bases between them. This CDR3 contains 16 residues. The CDR3: CASSEVQQVGAGTQYF. CDR3 in DNA: TGTGCCAGCAGTGAAGTCCAACAGGTGGGGGCGGGGACCCAGTACTTC.

The rearrangement links TRBV29-1 to TRBJ2-1; no clear D. V dropped 2 bases and J dropped 10 bases, with 12 bases sitting between them. The germline gives CDR1 SQVTM, CDR2 ANQGSEA. This CDR3 has 12 residues. The CDR3 sequence: CSVEPLGSEQFF. The CDR3 bases are TGCAGCGTTGAACCCCTCGGTTCGGAGCAGTTCTTC.

As to this clone: Mismatch with germline at one junction end may stem from a read error. The chain recombines TRBV10-3 with TRBJ2-2; D perhaps matches TRBD1 (5 bases). The germline gives CDR1 ENHRY, CDR2 SYGVKD. The CDR3 covers 18 residues. The CDR3 is CAISDVFQGSSKTGELFF. CDR3 bases: TGTGCCATCAGTGATGTTTTTCAGGGAAGCTCGAAAACCGGGGAGCTGTTTTTT.

The gene calls are TRBV27 and TRBJ2-7, with TRBD2 identical over 7 bases. There are 14 residues in the CDR3. V dropped 3 bases and J dropped 0; count of bases not matched to a gene: 2. Per germline, CDR1 MNHEY and CDR2 SMNVEV (reference sequence). This CDR3 is CASSFQRGSYEQYF. Here the CDR3 DNA reads TGTGCCAGCAGTTTTCAGCGGGGCTCCTACGAGCAGTACTTC.

V gene TRBV6-5 combines with J gene TRBJ2-1, with 9 bases that match TRBD2. Germline V gene sequence: CDR1 MNHEY, CDR2 SVGAGI. This CDR3 has 16 residues. V was clipped by 4 bases and J by 6 bases; unmatched bases: 10. The CDR3: CASSSISGSHINEQFF. The DNA of the CDR3 is TGTGCCAGCAGTTCTATTAGCGGGAGCCATATCAATGAGCAGTTCTTC.